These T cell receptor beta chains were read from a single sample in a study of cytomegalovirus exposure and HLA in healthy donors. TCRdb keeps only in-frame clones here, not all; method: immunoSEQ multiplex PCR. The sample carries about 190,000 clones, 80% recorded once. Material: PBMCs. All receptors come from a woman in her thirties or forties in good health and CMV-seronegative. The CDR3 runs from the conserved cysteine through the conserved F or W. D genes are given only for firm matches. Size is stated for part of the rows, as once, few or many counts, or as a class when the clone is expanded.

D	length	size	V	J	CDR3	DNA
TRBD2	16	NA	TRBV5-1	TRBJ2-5	CASSLGLAGAQETQYF	TGCGCCAGCAGCTTGGGGTTAGCGGGAGCGCAAGAGACCCAGTACTTC
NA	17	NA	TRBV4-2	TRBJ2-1	CASSHRTTQEPYNEQFF	TGTGCCAGCAGCCACCGGACTACCCAAGAGCCTTACAATGAGCAGTTCTTC
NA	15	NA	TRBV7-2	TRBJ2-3	CASSPSRSSADTQYF	TGTGCCAGCAGCCCAAGTCGGTCCAGCGCAGATACGCAGTATTTT
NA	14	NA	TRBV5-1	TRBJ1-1	CASSLQGLGTEAFF	TGCGCCAGCAGCTTGCAGGGGTTGGGCACTGAAGCTTTCTTT
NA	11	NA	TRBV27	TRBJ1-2	CASRGRYGYTF	TGTGCCAGCAGGGGCCGATATGGCTACACCTTC
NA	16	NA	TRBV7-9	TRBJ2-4	CSSSLARRAMENIQYF	TGTTCCAGCAGCTTAGCCCGGAGGGCGATGGAAAACATTCAGTACTTC
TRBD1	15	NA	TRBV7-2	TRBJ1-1	CASSLGGQGNTEAFF	TGTGCCAGCAGCTTAGGGGGACAGGGGAACACTGAAGCTTTCTTT
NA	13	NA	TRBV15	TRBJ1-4	CASRRGLNEKLFF	TGTGCCTCCCGCAGGGGCCTTAATGAAAAACTGTTTTTT
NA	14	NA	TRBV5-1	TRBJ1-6	CASSLDINNSPLHF	TGCGCCAGCAGCTTGGACATTAATAATTCACCCCTCCACTTT
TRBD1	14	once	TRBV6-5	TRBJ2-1	CASSWRQGVGEQFF	TGTGCCAGCAGTTGGAGACAGGGGGTAGGTGAGCAGTTCTTC
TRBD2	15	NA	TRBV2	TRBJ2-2	CASTTSGSSTGELFF	TGTGCCAGCACCACTAGCGGCTCGTCCACCGGAGAGCTGTTTTTT
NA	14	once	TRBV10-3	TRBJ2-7	CAISLLQGGWEQYF	TGTGCCATCAGCCTATTACAGGGAGGGTGGGAGCAGTACTTC
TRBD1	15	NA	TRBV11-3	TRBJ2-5	CASSPGQTSQETQYF	TGTGCCAGCAGCCCGGGACAGACAAGCCAAGAGACCCAGTACTTC
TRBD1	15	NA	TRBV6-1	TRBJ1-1	CASSWGQTTNTEAFF	TGTGCCAGCAGTTGGGGACAGACAACGAACACTGAAGCTTTCTTT
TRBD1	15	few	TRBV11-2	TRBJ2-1	CASGRSQGVYNEQFF	TGTGCCAGCGGTAGAAGCCAGGGGGTGTACAATGAGCAGTTCTTC
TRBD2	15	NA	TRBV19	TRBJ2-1	CASSLAGGLGNEQFF	TGTGCCAGTAGTCTAGCGGGAGGGTTAGGTAATGAGCAGTTCTTC
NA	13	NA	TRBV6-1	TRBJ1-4	CASSDSGSEKLFF	TGTGCCAGCAGTGATTCGGGGAGCGAAAAACTGTTTTTT
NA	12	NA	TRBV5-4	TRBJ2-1	CASSVSINEQFF	TGTGCCAGCAGCGTGTCTATCAATGAGCAGTTCTTC
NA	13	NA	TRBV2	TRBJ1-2	CASSESQNYGYTF	TGTGCCAGCAGTGAGTCCCAGAACTATGGCTACACCTTC
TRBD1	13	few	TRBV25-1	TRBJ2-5	CASARRDRETQYF	TGTGCCAGCGCGCGTCGGGACAGAGAGACCCAGTACTTC
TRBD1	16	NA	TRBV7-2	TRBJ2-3	CASSWGGQGGTDTQYF	TGTGCCAGCAGCTGGGGGGGACAGGGGGGCACAGATACGCAGTATTTT
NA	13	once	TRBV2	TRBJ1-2	CASNWATGDGHTF	TGTGCCAGCAATTGGGCAACGGGGGATGGCCACACCTTC
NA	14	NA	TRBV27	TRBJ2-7	CASISRDFPYEQYF	TGTGCCAGCATATCCCGGGACTTCCCTTACGAGCAGTACTTC
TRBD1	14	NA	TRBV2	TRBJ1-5	CASQDRENNQPQHF	TGTGCCTCCCAAGACAGGGAGAACAATCAGCCCCAGCATTTT
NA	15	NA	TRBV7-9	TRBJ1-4	CASSSRGLGDEKLFF	TGTGCCAGCAGCTCCAGGGGCCTGGGGGATGAAAAACTGTTTTTT
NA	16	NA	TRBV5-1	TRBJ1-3	CASSLGPGLGGNTIYF	TGCGCCAGCAGCTTGGGTCCCGGGTTGGGTGGAAACACCATATATTTT
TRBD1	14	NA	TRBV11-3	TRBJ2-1	CASSPWDRDNEQFF	TGTGCCAGCAGCCCTTGGGACAGGGACAATGAGCAGTTCTTC
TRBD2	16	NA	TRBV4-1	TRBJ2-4	CASSREVAGPGNIQYF	TGCGCCAGCAGCCGCGAAGTAGCGGGCCCAGGAAACATTCAGTACTTC
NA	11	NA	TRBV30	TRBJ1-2	CAWSYSYGYTF	TGTGCCTGGAGTTATTCCTATGGCTACACCTTC
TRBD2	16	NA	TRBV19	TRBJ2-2	CASSRLAGGNTGELFF	TGTGCCAGTAGTAGGCTAGCGGGAGGGAACACCGGGGAGCTGTTTTTT
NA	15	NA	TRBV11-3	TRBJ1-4	CASSLGTADNEKLFF	TGTGCCAGCAGCTTAGGGACAGCAGACAATGAAAAACTGTTTTTT
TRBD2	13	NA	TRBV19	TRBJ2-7	CASSTGTIYEQYF	TGTGCCAGTAGTACCGGGACTATCTACGAGCAGTACTTC
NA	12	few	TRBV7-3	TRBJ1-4	CASSPDGEKLFF	TGTGCCAGCAGCCCCGACGGGGAAAAACTGTTTTTT
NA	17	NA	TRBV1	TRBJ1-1	CTSSQGVTGRLNTEAFF	TGCACCAGCAGCCAAGGGGTGACAGGGAGGTTGAACACTGAAGCTTTCTTT
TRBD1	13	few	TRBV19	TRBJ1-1	CASTTTGSTEAFF	TGTGCCAGTACCACGACAGGGAGCACTGAAGCTTTCTTT
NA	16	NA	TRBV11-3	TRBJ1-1	CASSTGTSFYGTEAFF	TGTGCCAGCAGCACCGGGACATCTTTTTACGGCACTGAAGCTTTCTTT
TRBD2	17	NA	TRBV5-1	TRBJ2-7	CASSLGGTSGSIYEQYF	TGCGCCAGCAGCTTGGGGGGGACTAGCGGGAGTATCTACGAGCAGTACTTC
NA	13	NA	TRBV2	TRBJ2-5	CASSESGGKTQYF	TGTGCCAGCAGTGAGAGTGGGGGGAAGACCCAGTACTTC
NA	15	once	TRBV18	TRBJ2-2	CASSLSPKNTGELFF	TGTGCCAGCTCACTAAGCCCTAAGAACACCGGGGAGCTGTTTTTT
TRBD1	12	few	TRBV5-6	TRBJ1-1	CASSSGTGSAFF	TGTGCCAGCAGTTCCGGGACAGGTTCAGCTTTCTTT
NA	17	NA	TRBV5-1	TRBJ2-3	CASSSPTLPPLTDTQYF	TGCGCCAGCAGCTCACCCACTCTCCCCCCTCTCACAGATACGCAGTATTTT
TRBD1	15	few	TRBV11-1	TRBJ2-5	CASSSDRWYGETQYF	TGTGCCAGCAGCTCGGACAGGTGGTATGGAGAGACCCAGTACTTC
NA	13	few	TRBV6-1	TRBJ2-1	CASNSGAYNEQFF	TGTGCCAGCAATAGCGGAGCCTACAATGAGCAGTTCTTC
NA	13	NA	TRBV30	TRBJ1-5	CAWADSVNQPQHF	TGTGCCTGGGCTGACAGTGTAAACCAGCCCCAGCATTTT
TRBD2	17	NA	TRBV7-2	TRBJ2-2	CASSYQTSGSWTGELFF	TGTGCCAGCAGCTACCAGACTAGCGGGAGCTGGACCGGGGAGCTGTTTTTT
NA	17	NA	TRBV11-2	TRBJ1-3	CASSQGHNRVSGNTIYF	TGTGCCAGCAGCCAAGGCCATAACAGGGTCTCTGGAAACACCATATATTTT
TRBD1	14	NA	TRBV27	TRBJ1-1	CASSRRDRVTEAFF	TGTGCCAGCTCCCGCCGGGACAGGGTAACCGAAGCTTTCTTT
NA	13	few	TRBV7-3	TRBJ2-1	CASSSSANNEQFF	TGTGCCAGCAGCTCCTCCGCGAACAATGAGCAGTTCTTC
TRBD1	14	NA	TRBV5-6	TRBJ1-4	CASSRGQGNEKLFF	TGTGCCAGCAGCCGGGGACAGGGAAATGAAAAACTGTTTTTT
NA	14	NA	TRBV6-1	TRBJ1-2	CATSSERGSGGYTF	TGTGCCACCAGCAGCGAGAGGGGGTCAGGAGGCTACACCTTC
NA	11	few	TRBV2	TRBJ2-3	CASLLTDTQYF	TGTGCCAGTTTACTCACAGATACGCAGTATTTT
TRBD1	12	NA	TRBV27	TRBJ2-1	CATTTGGNEQFF	TGTGCCACCACCACAGGGGGGAATGAGCAGTTCTTC
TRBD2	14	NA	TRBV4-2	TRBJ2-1	CASSQERRTSFLLF	TGTGCCAGCAGCCAAGAGAGGCGGACTAGTTTTCTGCTCTTC
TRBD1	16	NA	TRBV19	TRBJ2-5	CASIPTEGGLQETQYF	TGTGCCAGTATCCCAACCGAAGGGGGCCTCCAAGAGACCCAGTACTTC
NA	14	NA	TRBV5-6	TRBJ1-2	CASSPRTQGYGYTF	TGTGCCAGCAGCCCCCGTACCCAGGGCTATGGCTACACCTTC